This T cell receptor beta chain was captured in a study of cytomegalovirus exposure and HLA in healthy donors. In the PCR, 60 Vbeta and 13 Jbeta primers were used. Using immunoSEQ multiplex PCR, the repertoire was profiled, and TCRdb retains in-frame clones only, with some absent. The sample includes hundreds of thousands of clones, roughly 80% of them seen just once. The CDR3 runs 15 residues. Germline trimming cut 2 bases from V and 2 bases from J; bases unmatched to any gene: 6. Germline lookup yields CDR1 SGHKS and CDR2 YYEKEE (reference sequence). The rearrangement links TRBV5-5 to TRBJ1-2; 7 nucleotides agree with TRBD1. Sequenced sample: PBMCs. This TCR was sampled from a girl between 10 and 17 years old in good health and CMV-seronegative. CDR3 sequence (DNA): TGTGCCAGCAGCTTTCAGACAGGGAAGAACTATGGCTACACCTTC. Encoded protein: CASSFQTGKNYGYTF.